This passage covers 30 T cell receptor beta chains from one sample sequenced in a study of cytomegalovirus exposure and HLA in healthy donors. Primers: 60 Vbeta forward and 13 Jbeta reverse. TCRdb keeps only in-frame clones here, not all; method: immunoSEQ multiplex PCR. The repertoire holds about 190,000 clones, with approximately 78% as singletons. The sample taken for sequencing was PBMCs. Source of these receptors: a woman aged 18-30 years in good health and CMV-seronegative.

The V gene is TRBV19, the J gene TRBJ2-3; possibly TRBD1 for D (6 bases). In germline, CDR1 is LNHDA, CDR2 SQIVND (reference sequence). V was clipped by 1 base and J by 4 bases, with 6 bases between them. The CDR3 is 13 residues long. CDR3 loop: CASSIAGADTQYF. DNA of the CDR3: TGTGCCAGTAGTATAGCAGGGGCAGATACGCAGTATTTT.

This chain connects TRBV5-8 to TRBJ1-5; TRBD1 might be the D (5 bases). Germline V lookup: CDR1 SGHTS, CDR2 YDEGEE. Trimming removed 5 bases at V and 3 bases at J, with 15 bases between. This CDR3 comprises 15 residues. The CDR3 DNA sequence: TGTGCCAGCAGTCGTTCAGGGTGGGTCAATCAGCCCCAGCATTTT. It encodes CASSRSGWVNQPQHF.

The V and J genes are TRBV28 and TRBJ2-1, with TRBD2 matching over 7 bases. V shed 10 bases and J 0 bases; nucleotides not matched to a gene: 9. Germline V gene sequence: CDR1 MDHEN, CDR2 SYDVKM. The CDR3 totals 15 residues. The CDR3 region is CATILAFSSYNEQFF. The DNA of the CDR3 is TGTGCCACTATACTAGCGTTTAGCTCCTACAATGAGCAGTTCTTC.

The V gene is TRBV7-6, the J gene TRBJ2-3; tentative D call: TRBD1 (6 bases). In germline, CDR1 is SGHVS, CDR2 FNYEAQ. This CDR3 comprises 14 residues. The V end lost 1 base, the J end lost 1 base, and 6 bases lay between the germline ends. CDR3 in DNA: TGTGCCAGCAGCTTAGACAGGGGCACAGATACGCAGTATTTT. It is translated as CASSLDRGTDTQYF.

The J gene is TRBJ2-7, the V gene TRBV14; D remains unclear. With 4 bases removed from V and 3 bases from J, the gap between germline ends came to 7 bases. Germline CDR1 SGHDN, CDR2 FVKESK. There are 12 residues in the CDR3. The CDR3 region has the DNA TGTGCCAGCAGCCCTACTGGCTACGAGCAGTACTTC. It translates to CASSPTGYEQYF.

The chain carries TRBV7-9 and TRBJ2-1; D gene uncertain. This CDR3 comprises 12 residues. Germline V gene lookup returns CDR1 SEHNR and CDR2 FQNEAQ (reference sequence). Trimming pared 7 bases from V and 4 bases from J, leaving 8 bases between. In nucleotides, the CDR3 is TGTGCCAGCAAGAGCAGGTACAATGAGCAGTTCTTC. Encoded protein: CASKSRYNEQFF.

As DNA, the CDR3 is TGTGCCAGCAGCCCAAGGGGTCGGGAGCTGTTTTTT. As protein: CASSPRGRELFF. V usage is TRBV11-3 and J usage is TRBJ2-2; TRBD1 is a possible D gene (5 bases). The CDR3 has 12 residues. Trimming stripped 5 bases from V and 9 bases from J, with 10 bases between. Per germline, CDR1 SGHNT and CDR2 YENEEA.

This clone was seen a single time. The chain has TRBV19 and TRBJ2-1; 14 bases map to TRBD2. V shed 5 bases and J 6 bases; nucleotides not matched to a gene: 3. The germline V gene has CDR1 LNHDA and CDR2 SQIVND (reference sequence). CDR3 length equals 15 residues. CDR3 residues: CASSPGTSGSNEQFF. DNA for the CDR3: TGTGCCAGTAGTCCCGGGACTAGCGGGAGCAATGAGCAGTTCTTC.

The chain combines TRBV27 with TRBJ2-5, with D tentatively TRBD1 (6 bases). Trimming left V 4 bases short and J 3 bases short, with 15 bases between. The CDR3 totals 15 residues. Looked up from germline, CDR1 is MNHEY and CDR2 is SMNVEV (reference sequence). The CDR3 region is CASSSPSTGKETQYF. The CDR3 DNA sequence: TGTGCCAGCAGTTCCCCATCAACAGGGAAAGAGACCCAGTACTTC.

The rearrangement links TRBV7-2 to TRBJ2-7; tentative D call: TRBD1 (5 bases). The V gene's germline CDR1 is SGHTA and CDR2 FQGNSA. CDR3 length: 12 amino acids. The V gene lost 5 bases and the J gene lost 7 bases, with 12 bases spanning the gap. CDR3 residues: CASSSYQGEQYF. The CDR3 coding sequence is TGTGCCAGCAGCAGTTACCAGGGAGAGCAGTACTTC.

This clone appeared a few times. An end of the junction differs from the germline gene, which may be a read error. The gene calls are TRBV5-1 and TRBJ2-2; 8 positions match TRBD1. The CDR3 covers 15 residues. CDR1 and CDR2 (germline): SGHRS, YFSETQ. CDR3 sequence (DNA): TGCGTCAGCAGCTTGACAGGGGAAGACACCGGGGAGCTGTTTTTT. Amino acid sequence: CVSSLTGEDTGELFF.

The V gene is TRBV14, the J gene TRBJ2-3; D might be TRBD2 (6 bases). V lost 4 bases and J lost 2, with 13 bases in between. There are 15 residues in the CDR3. Germline V lookup: CDR1 SGHDN, CDR2 FVKESK. DNA of the CDR3: TGTGCCAGCAGCCTCACTAGCTCTGTCACAGATACGCAGTATTTT. This codes for CASSLTSSVTDTQYF.

The V gene is TRBV19, the J gene TRBJ2-7; D is unresolved. Looked up from germline, CDR1 is LNHDA and CDR2 is SQIVND (reference sequence). This CDR3 contains 15 residues. V was pared by 3 bases and J by 0 bases, with 12 bases between. The CDR3 sequence is CASSMASGSSYEQYF. In DNA form, the CDR3 reads TGTGCCAGTAGTATGGCTAGTGGAAGCTCCTACGAGCAGTACTTC.

This chain connects TRBV20-1 to TRBJ2-3; D is uncertain. Germline-derived CDR1 and CDR2 are DFQATT and SNEGSKA (reference sequence). Trimming pared 3 bases from V and 2 bases from J, leaving 3 bases between. This CDR3 has 11 amino acids. CDR3: CSASHTDTQYF. The DNA of the CDR3 is TGCAGTGCTAGCCACACAGATACGCAGTATTTT.

The chain is built from TRBV5-1 and TRBJ2-3; 11 bases match TRBD1. The V gene's germline CDR1 is SGHRS and CDR2 YFSETQ. The CDR3 is 14 amino acids. Unmatched junction bases numbered 3, after V lost 4 bases and J lost 5 bases. CDR3 coding DNA: TGCGCCAGCAGCGCCGGGACAGGGGGAGATACGCAGTATTTT. The encoded protein is CASSAGTGGDTQYF.

This clone was observed a handful of times. The chain combines TRBV7-9 with TRBJ1-4; the match to TRBD1 covers 7 bases. The CDR3 extends over 15 amino acids. The germline V gene has CDR1 SEHNR and CDR2 FQNEAQ (reference sequence). With 5 bases clipped from V and 6 bases from J, the junction kept 9 bases outside the gene matches. CDR3 DNA sequence: TGTGCCAGCAGCAAGAGGACAGGTGGGGATGAAAAACTGTTTTTT. Its translation: CASSKRTGGDEKLFF.

Details on this clone: The sample holds other DNA sequences that translate to the same CDR3. This chain links TRBV11-2 with TRBJ1-5, with unresolved D. The ends were cut back, 3 bases at V and 2 bases at J, with 5 bases in the middle. Germline loops: CDR1 SGHAT, CDR2 FQNNGV. The length of the CDR3 is 13 residues. CDR3 loop: CASSFQGNQPQHF. Here the CDR3 DNA reads TGTGCCAGCAGCTTCCAGGGCAATCAGCCCCAGCATTTT.

J is TRBJ1-1 and V is TRBV5-1, with D maybe TRBD1 (5 bases). V lost 0 bases, J lost 0 bases, and 15 bases lay in between. The CDR3 totals 17 residues. Germline assignment: CDR1 SGHRS and CDR2 YFSETQ. CDR3 DNA sequence: TGCGCCAGCAGCTTGGGCGGGGACTCCTCGATGAACACTGAAGCTTTCTTT. It yields the protein CASSLGGDSSMNTEAFF.

This rearrangement joins TRBV27 to TRBJ2-7; 7 positions match TRBD1. After removal of 3 bases from V and 3 bases from J, the junction contained 8 bases not matched to a gene. The CDR3 length is 15 residues. Germline V gives CDR1 MNHEY, CDR2 SMNVEV (reference sequence). The CDR3 region is CASSLEPGQFYEQYF. The CDR3 nucleotides are TGTGCCAGCAGTTTGGAACCGGGACAGTTCTACGAGCAGTACTTC.

The J gene is TRBJ1-1, the V gene TRBV5-1; the D is unclear. The germline V gene has CDR1 SGHRS and CDR2 YFSETQ. Trimming cost V 1 base and J 6 bases, with 13 bases left between them. CDR3 size: 14 residues. CDR3 bases: TGCGCCAGCAGCTTGACCGGAATTGACTCTGAAGCTTTCTTT. Its translation: CASSLTGIDSEAFF.

The chain couples TRBV15 to TRBJ2-3, with 7 bases that match TRBD1. With 6 bases clipped from V and 2 bases from J, the junction kept 5 bases outside the gene matches. CDR1 LNHNV and CDR2 YYDKDF come from the germline V gene (reference sequence). The CDR3 is 14 residues long. The CDR3 here is CATSRDSITDTQYF. The CDR3 nucleotides read TGTGCCACCAGTAGGGACAGTATCACAGATACGCAGTATTTT.

V is TRBV5-1 and J is TRBJ2-6; possible D gene TRBD2, 5 bases. This CDR3 is built from 16 residues. V was cut by 0 bases and J by 1 base, with 8 bases left in between. From germline, CDR1 is SGHRS and CDR2 YFSETQ. The DNA for the CDR3 is TGCGCCAGCAGCTTGGTTGGCGGGTCTGGGGCCAACGTCCTGACTTTC. Residues: CASSLVGGSGANVLTF.

This clone has only one observation. This chain links TRBV25-1 with TRBJ1-1; 8 bases fit TRBD1. Germline V gives CDR1 MGHDK, CDR2 SYGVNS. V lost 5 bases to trimming and J lost 7 bases; unmatched junction nucleotides: 12. There are 15 residues in the CDR3. The CDR3 bases are TGTGCCAGCAGTCCAGAAGACCACGGGACAGGTGAAGCTTTCTTT. Translation: CASSPEDHGTGEAFF.

This chain connects TRBV21-1 to TRBJ1-5. TRBV21-1 is reported as a pseudogene. The CDR3 loop spans 17 amino acids. DNA for the CDR3: TGTGCCAGCAGCAAAGTAAGGCCTCGGGGGGGCAATCAGCCCCAGCATTTT. As protein: CASSKVRPRGGNQPQHF.

The genes are TRBV19 and TRBJ2-1; 16 bases line up with TRBD2. Germline V gene sequence: CDR1 LNHDA, CDR2 SQIVND (reference sequence). V dropped 4 bases and J dropped 2; count of bases not matched to a gene: 11. This CDR3 contains 20 residues. In nucleotides, the CDR3 is TGTGCCAGTAGTACGAGTCCGGGACTAGCGGGAGGGCCCACCTACAATGAGCAGTTCTTC. This sequence encodes CASSTSPGLAGGPTYNEQFF.

The chain is built from TRBV19 and TRBJ2-1; 11 positions match TRBD2. V trimming: 5 bases; J trimming: 5 bases; junction bases outside the gene matches: 8. Germline V gene data show CDR1 as LNHDA and CDR2 as SQIVND (reference sequence). There are 16 residues in the CDR3. Here the CDR3 DNA reads TGTGCCAGTAGTCCCCGACTAGCGGGAAAACACAATGAGCAGTTCTTC. Amino acids: CASSPRLAGKHNEQFF. The full variable domain, completed using reference TRBV19 and TRBJ2-1, is DGGITQSPKYLFRKEGQNVTLSCEQNLNHDAMYWYRQDPGQGLRLIYYSQIVNDFQKGDIAEGYSVSREKKESFPLTVTSAQKNPTAFYLCASSPRLAGKHNEQFFGPGTRLTVL.

This chain's CDR3 is CASSPSGGDYGYTF. CDR3 nucleotides: TGTGCCAGCAGTCCAAGCGGGGGGGACTATGGCTACACCTTC. The chain carries TRBV7-6 and TRBJ1-2; a weak D match, TRBD1 (5 bases). The CDR3 has 14 amino acids. CDR1 SGHVS and CDR2 FNYEAQ come from the germline V gene. Trimming cost V 6 bases and J 3 bases, with 14 bases left between them.

This clone appeared once. The chain couples TRBV10-1 to TRBJ1-4; D is uncertain. Trimming cost V 3 bases and J 4 bases, with 12 bases left between them. In germline, CDR1 is WNHNN, CDR2 SYGVQD (reference sequence). The CDR3 is made up of 15 amino acids. The CDR3 sequence is CASSEFVGDNEKLFF. The CDR3 DNA follows: TGCGCCAGCAGTGAATTTGTCGGTGATAATGAAAAACTGTTTTTT.

The gene calls are TRBV28 and TRBJ2-7; weak D call: TRBD2 (6 bases). This CDR3 comprises 15 residues. In germline, CDR1 is MDHEN, CDR2 SYDVKM. V lost 5 bases to trimming and J lost 7 bases, with 21 bases between them. The CDR3 coding sequence is TGTGCCAGCAGTCTCGGTGGGAGGTCATCTCGGGAGCAGTACTTC. It specifies CASSLGGRSSREQYF.

This clone was picked up a small number of times. This chain uses TRBV5-4 with TRBJ1-1, with D tentatively TRBD1 (6 bases). CDR3 length equals 15 residues. V lost 0 bases and J lost 3, with 12 bases in between. Germline CDR1 SGHNT, CDR2 YYREEE (reference sequence). Here the CDR3 DNA reads TGTGCCAGCAGCTTGGACCTAGACAGGTACACTGAAGCTTTCTTT. It codes for CASSLDLDRYTEAFF.